Below, one T cell receptor beta chain is given with its context. Its antigen target is currently unknown. No base-level quality is on record; no much larger clone is a single base apart. The data were taken from a study of shared clonotypes between healthy human individuals (TCRdb year 2020). For the wider study: The cohort comprised a couple of women and three men aged 18 to 49 years. Between about 0.8 and 8.9 billion PBMCs per donor were obtained by leukapheresis. To increase sequencing depth and limit assay-specific biases, different laboratories used diverse techniques to prepare libraries and sequence TCR repertoires. The study deeply sequenced blood TCR repertoires of several healthy adults to estimate repertoire size and the extent of clonotype sharing between individuals. For each donor, CD4 naive and CD4 memory were each given three plates, CD8 naive was given two plates, and CD8 memory was given one plate.

V is cut back by 5 bases and J by 6 bases, with 12 bases in the junction unmatched. The germline V gene specifies SNHLY as CDR1 and FYNNEI as CDR2. CDR3 length: 15 amino acids, cysteine to phenylalanine. The CDR3 DNA has 45 bases and is translated from base 1. Using the deep immunoSEQ assay, multiplex PCR amplified TCR CDR3 regions from genomic DNA. Extracted genomic DNA from each cell subset was spread evenly across all wells of several immunoSEQ 96-well plates, with each plate serving as a replicate. For sorted subsets, 200 to 250 ng of genomic DNA, equivalent to some 33,000 T cell genomes, went into each replicate PCR. The purified libraries were quantified using a Qubit 3.0 fluorometer, sized with a Bioanalyzer 2100, and then quantified again using the KAPA Library Quantification kit. Every immunoSEQ 96-well plate was sequenced on a dedicated single-read 150-cycle Illumina NextSeq 550 flow cell. In the authors' own workflow: The immunoSEQ output contained only junctional sequences without quality scores, so filtering could not match that applied to full-length reads. Sequences were annotated with PyIR, a Python wrapper for IgBLAST v1.9, using IMGT germline references to assign V/J genes and CDR3. Reads were removed for weak V/J assignments (E-value above 1e-6), missing CDR3, stop codons, out-of-frame junctions, or ambiguous translated residues. A V3J clonotype was defined by an identical inferred V gene, J gene, and CDR3 amino acid sequence. To compute the percentage overlap between repertoires, the number of shared unique clonotypes was divided by the size of the smaller repertoire. Richness of each repertoire was evaluated using RTK rarefaction, the Chao1 estimator, and Recon v2.1 estimates of unobserved clonotypes. For all TCRbeta clonotypes obtained by the gDNA method from four donors, generation probabilities were computed with OLGA. Drawn from immuneACCESS, this table holds only the in-frame rearrangements with V and J called that TCRdb kept. Clones are partly lost; checked studies trace under half to an unresolved V gene and leave the rest unexplained. That table is the source of V, J and clone size, and D and trimming were worked out from the DNA. The table for this sample lists 2 million to 2.5 million clones; 85% to 95% of them were counted only once. About 1.8% of the sample goes to the ten largest clones.

Broad study findings and their caveats: Only blood was sampled, and tissue TCR repertoires likely differ from those in blood. Clonotypes shared by all four sorted-subset donors showed higher generation probabilities than non-shared clonotypes. Naive subsets generally had larger estimated clonotype richness than memory subsets. Based on pairwise subsampling, the degree of clonotype sharing among donors was expected to be affected by sequencing depth. The small number of donors limited the genetic and exposure-history diversity represented. Rarefaction of sorted-subset datasets indicated incomplete sequencing despite the large sequencing depth. Approximately 5% of naive CD4, 3.5% of naive CD8, about 2.1% of memory CD4, and around 0.42% of memory CD8 clonotypes were shared across several donors.

CD8 naive samples consisted of CD45RO-negative cells that were positively selected for CCR7, yielding a CD45RA+CCR7+ population without TemRA cells. Healthy HIV-negative adults with no recently reported acute infections or vaccinations were included as donors. Every donor was a Caucasian adult residing in Nashville, Tennessee, USA. After blood collection by leukapheresis, PBMCs were isolated using Ficoll-Histopaque density gradient centrifugation and then cryopreserved in the vapor phase of liquid nitrogen. Purity and quantity of every magnetically sorted T cell population were checked by analytical flow cytometry. Each sorted fraction had its genomic DNA isolated and then quantified by UV absorbance on a Nanodrop 2000c.

The specimen sequenced was naive CD8+ T cells from PBMCs. According to the study, the label for this sample's cell subset or site signals: CD45RA+CCR7+. The clonotype was recovered from a man aged 18 to 30 in good health. Some clones in this sample may be carry-over from other donors' samples. The sequence links TRBV2 to TRBJ1-2, and 7 bases in between align with TRBD1. This receptor has the CDR3 CASSSYLGTANGYTF. The DNA reads TGTGCCAGCAGTAGTTATCTCGGGACAGCCAATGGCTACACCTTC.